The subject of this entry is one T cell receptor (beta chain). What it binds is not known. This entry comes from a study of monozygotic twins with inflammatory bowel disease. Study observations and caveats: Among patients, repertoires may have gained variability from differing immunosuppressive treatments. A single strong clonotype or signal linked to IBD was not supported.

In preparing each TCR library, roughly 3,200 ng of total RNA was used. Making cDNA involved eight separate reactions per sample. For each CDR3 protein, TCRdb gives one entry from its re-call of the 5' RACE reads, without DNA. This sample lists more than 300,000 distinct CDR3 sequences; its ten largest clones have around 2.6%. CDR3 length: 15 amino acids. CDR1 is SGHRS and CDR2 is YFSETQ in the germline V gene. V and J are TRBV5-1 and TRBJ2-7; without DNA, the TCRdb call of TRBD2 cannot be checked. The specimen was blood. The clonotype comes from a human donor with ulcerative colitis or Crohn's disease, or a healthy co-twin of an affected twin (not recorded which). The CDR3 loop reads CASSSSRSRGLEQYF.